This T cell receptor beta chain was identified in a study of T cell clusters in autoimmune cytopenias. TRB rearrangements were amplified by touch-down multiplex PCR with mixed TRB-A/B primers. TCRdb re-called the multiplex PCR reads; every CDR3 protein appears as one record, without DNA. The table counts over a thousand distinct CDR3 sequences; over 50% lies in the top ten. Roughly 38,000 genome equivalents of blood DNA were amplified for TRB. This clonotype shows up as medium-sized by frequency. Specimen: peripheral blood. This receptor was identified in a human donor with an autoimmune cytopenia or autoimmune hepatitis (not recorded which).

The CDR3: CASPTGRGYEQYF. The chain is built from TRBV18 and TRBJ2-7; no DNA is available, so the TRBD1 call from TCRdb remains unchecked. Germline V CDR1 and CDR2: KGHSH, LQKENI. The CDR3 length is 13 residues.